The clone carrying this TCR beta chain was seen only a few times. Its antigen is not identified. The data are from a study of long-term antiretroviral therapy in people with HIV. Study-level points and caveats: Blood obtained between 2004 and 2017 may reflect older ART regimens. Upon ART, diversity increased but remained lower than transplant donor controls. The study found narrower CDR3 length ranges in HIV repertoires than in controls.

Survey-level immunoSEQ v3.0 assays were run. About 35,000-55,000 T-cell genomes per sample were the sequencing target. The method was immunoSEQ multiplex PCR; TCRdb's version includes in-frame clones alone and lacks a portion of them. The profile covers 25,000 to 35,000 clones, with over 80% appearing a single time and around 10% taken by the ten largest. Trimming removed 7 bases from V and 3 bases from J, with 9 bases in between. In germline, CDR1 is MGHDK, CDR2 SYGVNS. CDR3 length equals 12 residues. This clonotype was obtained from a man aged 30 to 39 with HIV. V and J are TRBV25-1 and TRBJ1-2; TRBD1 might be the D (5 bases). The sequenced sample was unsorted PBMCs, obtained around 2.8 years after starting antiretroviral therapy. The CDR3 DNA sequence: TGTGCCAGCACAGGGTCCCACTATGGCTACACCTTC. Translating gives CASTGSHYGYTF.